Included here is one TCR beta chain sequence, with context. Its target is not known. CDR3 size: 15 residues. The ends lost 6 bases at V and 9 bases at J; junction bases unmatched: 11. Looked up from germline, CDR1 is MNHNY and CDR2 is SVGAGI (reference sequence). The sample originates from a study of cytomegalovirus exposure and HLA in healthy donors. This table comes from immunoSEQ multiplex PCR, and its TCRdb copy is limited to in-frame clones, with some not included. This sample carries hundreds of thousands of clones, around 86% of them seen once, and the ten largest clones take 2% to 2.5%. Whole-study results and caveats: Over 150 TCR beta chains were listed as cytomegalovirus-associated.

Source material: PBMCs. The TCR originated in a woman aged 18-29 years in good health and CMV-seropositive. This chain uses TRBV6-6 with TRBJ2-1; 10 positions match TRBD2. The CDR3 DNA is TGTGCCAGCAGCCCGGGGCTAGCGGGAGCCGTTGAGCAGTTCTTC. Translated: CASSPGLAGAVEQFF.